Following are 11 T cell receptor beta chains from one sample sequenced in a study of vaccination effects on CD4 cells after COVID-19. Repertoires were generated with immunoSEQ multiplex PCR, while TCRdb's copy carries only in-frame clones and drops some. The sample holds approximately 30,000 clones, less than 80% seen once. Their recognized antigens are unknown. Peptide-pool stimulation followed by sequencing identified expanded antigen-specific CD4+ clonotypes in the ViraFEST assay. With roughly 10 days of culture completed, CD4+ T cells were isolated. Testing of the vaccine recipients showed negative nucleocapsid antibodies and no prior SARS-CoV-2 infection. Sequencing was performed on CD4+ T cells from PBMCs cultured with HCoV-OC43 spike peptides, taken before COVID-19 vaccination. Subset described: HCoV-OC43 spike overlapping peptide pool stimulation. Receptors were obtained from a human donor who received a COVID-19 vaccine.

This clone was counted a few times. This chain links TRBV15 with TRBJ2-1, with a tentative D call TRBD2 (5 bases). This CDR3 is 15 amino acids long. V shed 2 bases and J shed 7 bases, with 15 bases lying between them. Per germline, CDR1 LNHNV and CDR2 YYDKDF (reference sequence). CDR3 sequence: CATSRQAARWNEQFF. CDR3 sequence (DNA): TGTGCCACCAGCAGACAAGCGGCAAGATGGAATGAGCAGTTCTTC.

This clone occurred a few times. CDR3 bases: TGTGCCAGCCGGGGGAACCAGGGACGGGGAAACACCATATATTTT. Encoded protein: CASRGNQGRGNTIYF. V usage is TRBV11-2 and J usage is TRBJ1-3, with D maybe TRBD1 (5 bases). With 8 bases removed from V and 4 bases from J, the gap between germline ends came to 18 bases. The germline gives CDR1 SGHAT, CDR2 FQNNGV. This CDR3 is built from 15 residues.

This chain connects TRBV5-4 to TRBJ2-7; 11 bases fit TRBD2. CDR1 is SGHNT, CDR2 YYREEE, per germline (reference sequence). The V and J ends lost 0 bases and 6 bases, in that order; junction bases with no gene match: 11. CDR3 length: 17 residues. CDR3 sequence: CASSLGSQLAGAVEQYF. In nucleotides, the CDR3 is TGTGCCAGCAGCTTGGGTTCCCAACTAGCGGGAGCGGTCGAGCAGTACTTC.

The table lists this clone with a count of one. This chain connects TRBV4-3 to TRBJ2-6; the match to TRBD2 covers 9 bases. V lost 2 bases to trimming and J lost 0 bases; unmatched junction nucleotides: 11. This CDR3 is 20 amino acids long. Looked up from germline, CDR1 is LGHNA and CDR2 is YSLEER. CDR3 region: CASSQLAGLAGTSGANVLTF. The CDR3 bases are TGCGCCAGCAGCCAATTGGCGGGGCTAGCGGGGACCTCTGGGGCCAACGTCCTGACTTTC.

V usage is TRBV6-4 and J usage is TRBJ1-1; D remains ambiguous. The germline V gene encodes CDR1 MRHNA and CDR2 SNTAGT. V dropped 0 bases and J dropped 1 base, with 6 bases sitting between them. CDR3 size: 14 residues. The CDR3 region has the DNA TGTGCCAGCAGTGACTCAGCAGCGAACACTGAAGCTTTCTTT. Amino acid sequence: CASSDSAANTEAFF.

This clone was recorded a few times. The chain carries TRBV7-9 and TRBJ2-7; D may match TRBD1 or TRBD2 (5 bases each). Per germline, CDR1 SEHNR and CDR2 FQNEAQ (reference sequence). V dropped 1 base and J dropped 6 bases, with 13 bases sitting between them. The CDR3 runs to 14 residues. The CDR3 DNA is TGTGCCAGCAGCTTAGGTCGGGTGGGGACCGAGCAGTACTTC. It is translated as CASSLGRVGTEQYF.

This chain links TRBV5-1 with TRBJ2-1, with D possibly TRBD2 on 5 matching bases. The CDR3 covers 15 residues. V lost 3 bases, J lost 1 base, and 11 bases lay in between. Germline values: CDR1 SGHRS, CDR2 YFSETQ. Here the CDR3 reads CASSSRTGSYNEQFF. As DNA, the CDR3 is TGCGCCAGCAGCTCCCGGACGGGGTCCTACAATGAGCAGTTCTTC.

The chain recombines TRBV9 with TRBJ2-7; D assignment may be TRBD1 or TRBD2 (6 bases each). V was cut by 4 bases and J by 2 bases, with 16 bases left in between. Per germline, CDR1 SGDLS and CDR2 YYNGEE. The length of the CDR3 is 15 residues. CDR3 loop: CASSKGGGGTYEQYF. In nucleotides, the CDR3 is TGTGCCAGCAGCAAAGGGGGAGGCGGCACCTACGAGCAGTACTTC.

For the CDR3, the DNA is TGTGCCAGCAGCAACCCCTATGGCTACACCTTC. Its protein product is CASSNPYGYTF. The genes are TRBV12-3 or TRBV12-4 and TRBJ1-2; D unclear. The CDR3 consists of 11 residues. The V end was cut by 6 bases, the J end by 4 bases, with 6 bases between.

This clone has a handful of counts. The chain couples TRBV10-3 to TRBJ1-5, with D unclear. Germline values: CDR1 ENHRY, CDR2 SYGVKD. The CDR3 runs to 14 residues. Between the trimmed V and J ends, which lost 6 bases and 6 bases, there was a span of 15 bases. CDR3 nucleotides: TGTGCCATCAGCCCCGACGGTCTTGTTCAGCCCCAGCATTTT. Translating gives CAISPDGLVQPQHF.

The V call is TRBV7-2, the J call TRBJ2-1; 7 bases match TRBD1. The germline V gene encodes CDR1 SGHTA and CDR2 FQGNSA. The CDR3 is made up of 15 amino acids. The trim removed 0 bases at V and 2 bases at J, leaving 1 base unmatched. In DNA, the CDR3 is TGTGCCAGCAGCTTAGCGCAGGGGGCCTACAATGAGCAGTTCTTC. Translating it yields CASSLAQGAYNEQFF. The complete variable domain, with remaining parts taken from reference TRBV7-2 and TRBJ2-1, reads GAGVSQSPSNKVTEKGKDVELRCDPISGHTALYWYRQSLGQGLEFLIYFQGNSAPDKSGLPSDRFSAERTGGSVSTLTIQRTQQEDSAVYLCASSLAQGAYNEQFFGPGTRLTVL.